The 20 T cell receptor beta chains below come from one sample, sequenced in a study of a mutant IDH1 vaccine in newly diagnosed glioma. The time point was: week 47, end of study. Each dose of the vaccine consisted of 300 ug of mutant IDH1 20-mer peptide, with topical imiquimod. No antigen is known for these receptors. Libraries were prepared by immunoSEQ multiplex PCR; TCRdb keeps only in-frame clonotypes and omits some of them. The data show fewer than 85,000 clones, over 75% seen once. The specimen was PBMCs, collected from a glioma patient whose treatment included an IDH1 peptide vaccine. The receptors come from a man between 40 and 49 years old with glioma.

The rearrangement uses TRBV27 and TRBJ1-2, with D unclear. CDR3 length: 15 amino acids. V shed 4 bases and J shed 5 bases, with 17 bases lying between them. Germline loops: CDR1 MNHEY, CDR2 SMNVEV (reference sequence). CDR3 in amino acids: CASSSHSNRLYGYTF. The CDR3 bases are TGTGCCAGCAGTTCCCACAGTAATAGGCTATATGGCTACACCTTC.

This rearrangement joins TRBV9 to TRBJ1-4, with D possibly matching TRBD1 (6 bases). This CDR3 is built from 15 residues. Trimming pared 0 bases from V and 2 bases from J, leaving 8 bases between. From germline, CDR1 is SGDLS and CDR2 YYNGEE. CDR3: CASSVGGATNEKLFF. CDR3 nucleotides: TGTGCCAGCAGCGTAGGGGGGGCGACTAATGAAAAACTGTTTTTT.

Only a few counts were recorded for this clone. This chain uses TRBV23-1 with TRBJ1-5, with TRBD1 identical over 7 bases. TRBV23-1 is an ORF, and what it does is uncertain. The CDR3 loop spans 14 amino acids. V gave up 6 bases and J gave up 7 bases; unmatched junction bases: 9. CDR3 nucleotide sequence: TGCGCCAGCAGGGGAACAGGGGCTGGCCAGCCCCAGCATTTT. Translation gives CASRGTGAGQPQHF.

The CDR3 DNA sequence: TGTGCCAGCTCACCCGGGACTGGCACCGGGGAGCTGTTTTTT. Its translation: CASSPGTGTGELFF. The chain joins TRBV18 to TRBJ2-2, with D possibly TRBD2 on 6 matching bases. This CDR3 has 14 amino acids. Between the trimmed V and J ends, which lost 3 bases and 4 bases, there was a span of 9 bases. Germline values: CDR1 KGHSH, CDR2 LQKENI. Variable domain in full (rest from reference TRBV18 and TRBJ2-2): NAGVMQNPRHLVRRRGQEARLRCSPMKGHSHVYWYRQLPEEGLKFMVYLQKENIIDESGMPKERFSAEFPKEGPSILRIQQVVRGDSAAYFCASSPGTGTGELFFGEGSRLTVL.

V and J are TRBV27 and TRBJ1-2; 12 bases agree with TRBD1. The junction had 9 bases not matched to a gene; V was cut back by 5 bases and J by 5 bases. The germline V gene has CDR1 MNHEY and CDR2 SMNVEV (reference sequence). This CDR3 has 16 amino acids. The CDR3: CASSPLGTGGRYGYTF. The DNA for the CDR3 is TGTGCCAGCAGTCCCCTGGGGACAGGGGGCCGGTATGGCTACACCTTC.

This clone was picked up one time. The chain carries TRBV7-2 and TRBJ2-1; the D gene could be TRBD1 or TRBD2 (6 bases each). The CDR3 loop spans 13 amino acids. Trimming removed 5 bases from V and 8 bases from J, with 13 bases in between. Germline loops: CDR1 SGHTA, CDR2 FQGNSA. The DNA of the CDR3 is TGTGCCAGCAGCAAGGGGGGCCGTTATGAGCAGTTCTTC. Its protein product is CASSKGGRYEQFF.

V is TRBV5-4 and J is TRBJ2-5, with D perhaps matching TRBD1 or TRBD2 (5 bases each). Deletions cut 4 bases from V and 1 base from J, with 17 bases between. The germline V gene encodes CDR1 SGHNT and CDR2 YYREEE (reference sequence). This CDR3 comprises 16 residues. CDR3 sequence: CASSPIRSGLQETQYF. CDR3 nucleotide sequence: TGTGCCAGCAGCCCGATCCGTTCGGGGCTCCAAGAGACCCAGTACTTC.

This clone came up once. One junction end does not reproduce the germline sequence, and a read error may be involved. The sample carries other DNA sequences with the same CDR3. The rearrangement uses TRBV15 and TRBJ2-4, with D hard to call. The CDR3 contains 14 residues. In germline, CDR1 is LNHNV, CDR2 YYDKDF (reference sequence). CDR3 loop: CATSRDQAPNIQYF. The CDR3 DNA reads TGTGCCACTAGCAGAGATCAAGCCCCAAACATTCAGTACTTC.

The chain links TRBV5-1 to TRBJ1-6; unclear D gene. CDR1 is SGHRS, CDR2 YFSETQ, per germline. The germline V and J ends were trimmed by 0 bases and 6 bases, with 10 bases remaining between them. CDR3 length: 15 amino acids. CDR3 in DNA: TGCGCCAGCAGCTTGGTGGTGGGTTTTAATTCACCCCTCCACTTT. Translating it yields CASSLVVGFNSPLHF.

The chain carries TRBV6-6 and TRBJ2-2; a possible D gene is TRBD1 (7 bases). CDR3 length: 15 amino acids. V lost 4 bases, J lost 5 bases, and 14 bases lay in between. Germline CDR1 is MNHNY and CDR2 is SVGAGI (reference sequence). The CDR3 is CASSSRGTETGELFF. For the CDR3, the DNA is TGTGCCAGCAGTTCCCGGGGGACAGAAACCGGGGAGCTGTTTTTT.

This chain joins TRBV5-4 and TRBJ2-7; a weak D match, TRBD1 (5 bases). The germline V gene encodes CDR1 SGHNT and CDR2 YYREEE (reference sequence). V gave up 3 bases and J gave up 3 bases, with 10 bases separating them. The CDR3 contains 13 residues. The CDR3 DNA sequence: TGTGCCAGCAGCTCCGACAGTTTCTACGAGCAGTACTTC. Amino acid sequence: CASSSDSFYEQYF.

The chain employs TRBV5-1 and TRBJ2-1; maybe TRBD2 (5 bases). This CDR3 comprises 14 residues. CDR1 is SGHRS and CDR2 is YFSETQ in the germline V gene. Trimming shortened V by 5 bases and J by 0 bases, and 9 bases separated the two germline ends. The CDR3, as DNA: TGCGCCAGCAGAGCGGAGAGCTCCTACAATGAGCAGTTCTTC. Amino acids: CASRAESSYNEQFF.

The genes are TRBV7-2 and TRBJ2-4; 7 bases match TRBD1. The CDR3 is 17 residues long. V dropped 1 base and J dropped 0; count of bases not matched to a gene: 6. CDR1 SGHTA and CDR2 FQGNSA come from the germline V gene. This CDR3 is CASSLVGGTGAKNIQYF. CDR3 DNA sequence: TGTGCCAGCAGCTTAGTAGGGGGCACAGGAGCCAAAAACATTCAGTACTTC.

CDR3 nucleotides: TGTGCCAGCAGCCACCTGGACTTTTTCTACGAGCAGTACTTC. Translated, it gives CASSHLDFFYEQYF. This rearrangement joins TRBV14 to TRBJ2-7, with a tentative D call TRBD2 (5 bases). This CDR3 region has 14 residues. V was clipped by 3 bases and J by 3 bases, with 12 bases between them. The germline V gene has CDR1 SGHDN and CDR2 FVKESK.

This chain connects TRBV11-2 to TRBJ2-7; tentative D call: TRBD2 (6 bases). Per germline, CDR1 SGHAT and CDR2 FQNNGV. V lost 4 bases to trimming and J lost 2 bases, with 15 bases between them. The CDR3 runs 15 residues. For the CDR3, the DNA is TGTGCCAGCAGCTCCCTCCGGGGGACCCCCTACGAGCAGTACTTC. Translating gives CASSSLRGTPYEQYF.

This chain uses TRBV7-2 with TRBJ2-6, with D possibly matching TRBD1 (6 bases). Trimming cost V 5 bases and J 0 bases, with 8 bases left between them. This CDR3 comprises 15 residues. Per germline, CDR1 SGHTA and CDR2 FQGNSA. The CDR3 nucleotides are TGTGCCAGCAGCCCGACAGGCTCTGGGGCCAACGTCCTGACTTTC. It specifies CASSPTGSGANVLTF.

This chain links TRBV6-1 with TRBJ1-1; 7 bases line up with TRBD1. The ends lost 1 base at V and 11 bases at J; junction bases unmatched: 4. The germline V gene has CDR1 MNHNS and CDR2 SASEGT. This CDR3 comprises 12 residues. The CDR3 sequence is CASSEEGQRAFF. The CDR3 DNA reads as TGTGCCAGCAGTGAAGAGGGACAGAGGGCTTTCTTT.

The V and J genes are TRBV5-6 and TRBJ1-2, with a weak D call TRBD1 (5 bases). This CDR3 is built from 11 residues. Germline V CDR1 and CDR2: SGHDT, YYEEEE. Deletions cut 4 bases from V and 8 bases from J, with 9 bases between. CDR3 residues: CASSGTQGYTF. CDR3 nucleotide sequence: TGTGCCAGCAGCGGGACTCAGGGCTACACCTTC.

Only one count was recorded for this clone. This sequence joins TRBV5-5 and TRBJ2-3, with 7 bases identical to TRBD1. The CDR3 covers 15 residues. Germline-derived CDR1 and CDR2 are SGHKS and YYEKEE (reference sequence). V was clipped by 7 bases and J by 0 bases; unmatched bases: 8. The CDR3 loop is CASFGTEHSTDTQYF. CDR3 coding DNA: TGTGCCAGCTTCGGGACAGAACACAGCACAGATACGCAGTATTTT.

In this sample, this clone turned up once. CDR3 coding DNA: TGTGCCAGCAGTCAGAACCAGGGGGCTGGAAACACCATATATTTT. It yields the protein CASSQNQGAGNTIYF. The gene calls are TRBV6-1 and TRBJ1-3, with 7 bases matching TRBD1. Per the germline V gene, CDR1 is MNHNS and CDR2 is SASEGT. J lost 2 bases, V lost 5 bases, and 6 bases had no gene match. The CDR3 length is 15 residues.